These 25 T cell receptor beta chains share one sample of origin, sequenced in a study of vaccination and CD4 T cells after COVID-19 (dated by TCRdb to 2021 to 2024). The receptor library was made with PCR. The sequencer was an Illumina iSeq 100. DNA from cultured CD4+ T cells was subjected to TCR sequencing with the Oncomine TCR Beta short-read assay at the Johns Hopkins FTIC core. The public reads were reanalyzed by TCRdb: fastp trimming at Q25, MiXCR alignment, in-frame beta chains only. Duplicate CDR3 protein sequences are folded into a single record with the most common DNA and genes. This sample is represented by 20,000 to 30,000 distinct CDR3 sequences; around 64% of them were singletons. Less than 25% of the sample goes to the ten largest clones. The antigens of these receptors remain unknown. The treatment or condition label here, explained by the study, means: roughly 10-day PBMC culture with coronavirus spike peptide pools or control peptides (ViraFEST assay).

Sequenced here: CD4+ T cells from blood, cultured in vitro, sampled after SARS-CoV-2 vaccination. The receptor source for this set is a human donor who received a COVID-19 vaccine.

The rearrangement joins TRBV7-6 to TRBJ2-2; D is unresolved. V was shortened by 5 bases and J by 8 bases, with 12 bases between the two germline ends. The V gene's germline CDR1 is SGHVS and CDR2 FNYEAQ. The CDR3 loop spans 13 amino acids. DNA for the CDR3: TGTGCCAGCAGCGAGACATGGGCTGGGGAGCTGTTTTTT. Its translation: CASSETWAGELFF.

This clonotype was picked up a small number of times. This sequence joins TRBV27 and TRBJ1-5; D gene unclear. Trimming left V 3 bases short and J 1 base short, with 4 bases between. The CDR3 consists of 13 residues. The germline CDR1 and CDR2 sequences are MNHEY and SMNVEV (reference sequence). The CDR3 here is CASSLVSNQPQHF. CDR3 coding DNA: TGTGCCAGCAGTTTGGTAAGCAATCAGCCCCAGCATTTT.

The gene calls are TRBV29-1 and TRBJ2-5, with D perhaps assigned TRBD1 or TRBD2 (5 bases each). The CDR3 loop spans 10 amino acids. V was trimmed by 6 bases and J by 3 bases, leaving 5 bases between them. Per germline, CDR1 SQVTM and CDR2 ANQGSEA. The CDR3 protein is CSVGEETQYF. CDR3 coding DNA: TGCAGCGTGGGGGAAGAGACCCAGTACTTC.

The V and J genes are TRBV19 and TRBJ1-3; 9 bases are shared with TRBD1. The V gene's germline CDR1 is LNHDA and CDR2 SQIVND (reference sequence). The CDR3 spans 16 residues. With V trimmed by 1 base and J by 4 bases, 5 bases remained unmatched. CDR3 in amino acids: CASSIGTGDTGNTIYF. The CDR3, as DNA: TGTGCCAGTAGTATAGGGACAGGGGACACAGGAAACACCATATATTTT.

The rearrangement uses TRBV27 and TRBJ1-6, with a tentative D call TRBD1 (5 bases). CDR1 and CDR2 from the germline V gene are MNHEY and SMNVEV (reference sequence). This CDR3 is built from 16 residues. V was shortened by 5 bases and J by 7 bases, with 18 bases between the two germline ends. CDR3 bases: TGTGCCAGCAGTCCTCGTGCAGGGACTCAAAATTCACCCCTCCACTTT. Translation gives CASSPRAGTQNSPLHF.

The chain employs TRBV6-1 and TRBJ1-2; 8 bases align to TRBD1. After removal of 5 bases from V and 3 bases from J, the junction contained 2 bases not matched to a gene. CDR1 and CDR2 from the germline V gene are MNHNS and SASEGT. The CDR3 is 13 residues long. The CDR3 protein is CASSQGADYGYTF. The CDR3 DNA reads TGTGCCAGCAGTCAGGGGGCGGACTATGGCTACACCTTC.

The rearrangement uses TRBV19 and TRBJ2-3; D gene uncertain. V shed 5 bases and J shed 0 bases, with 15 bases lying between them. Germline V gives CDR1 LNHDA, CDR2 SQIVND (reference sequence). The CDR3 runs 16 residues. DNA for the CDR3: TGTGCCAGTAGTCGGTGGAGTGGAGCTAGCACAGATACGCAGTATTTT. The encoded protein is CASSRWSGASTDTQYF.

The rearrangement uses TRBV24-1 and TRBJ2-5; 7 positions match TRBD1. Trimming at V came to 2 bases and at J to 2 bases, leaving 4 bases not matched to a gene. This CDR3 comprises 15 residues. The germline V gene has CDR1 KGHDR and CDR2 SFDVKD. CDR3 protein: CATSDWDRKQETQYF. The CDR3 DNA is TGTGCCACCAGTGATTGGGACAGAAAGCAAGAGACCCAGTACTTC.

As to this clonotype: No DNA is shown, since the ends of the CDR3 on it are uncertain; the CDR3 is the one TCRdb lists. This chain connects TRBV7-5 to TRBJ1-6. TRBV7-5 corresponds to a pseudogene. The CDR3 length equals 21 residues, ends included. The CDR3 sequence: CISVPEVISRTGNSYNSPLHF.

The sample holds one count of this clonotype. J is TRBJ2-2 and V is TRBV12-3 or TRBV12-4; TRBD1 matches 7 bases. The CDR3 runs to 13 residues. V was pared by 6 bases and J by 7 bases, with 5 bases of the junction left unmatched. This CDR3 reads CASSLTGDGELFF. CDR3 bases: TGTGCCAGCAGCTTAACAGGGGACGGGGAGCTGTTTTTT.

This sequence joins TRBV5-1 and TRBJ1-6; D is uncertain. The V gene's germline CDR1 is SGHRS and CDR2 YFSETQ. With 7 bases removed from V and 1 base from J, the gap between germline ends came to 9 bases. CDR3 length: 14 amino acids. CDR3 DNA sequence: TGCGCCAGCCGCCTGGGGTCCTATAATTCACCCCTCCACTTT. This encodes CASRLGSYNSPLHF. Complete variable domain (other parts from reference TRBV5-1 and TRBJ1-6): KAGVTQTPRYLIKTRGQQVTLSCSPISGHRSVSWYQQTPGQGLQFLFEYFSETQRNKGNFPGRFSGRQFSNSRSEMNVSTLELGDSALYLCASRLGSYNSPLHFGNGTRLTVT.

V gene TRBV19 combines with J gene TRBJ1-1; 9 bases line up with TRBD1. The junction had 6 bases not matched to a gene; V was cut back by 5 bases and J by 5 bases. This CDR3 has 14 amino acids. Germline-derived CDR1 and CDR2 are LNHDA and SQIVND (reference sequence). CDR3 sequence (DNA): TGTGCCAGTAGTCCCGGACAGGGGAAAACTGAAGCTTTCTTT. Residues: CASSPGQGKTEAFF.

The chain uses TRBV19 and TRBJ2-3, with TRBD1 matching 7 bases. Germline V gives CDR1 LNHDA, CDR2 SQIVND (reference sequence). The J segment lost 0 bases and the V segment lost 6 bases, leaving 6 bases of the junction unmatched. The CDR3 has 15 residues. CDR3 in DNA: TGTGCCAGTAGGGACGAGGGGGCTAGCACAGATACGCAGTATTTT. This translates into CASRDEGASTDTQYF.

This clonotype was seen just once. The chain joins TRBV12-3 or TRBV12-4 to TRBJ2-7; D unresolved. CDR3 length: 15 amino acids. The V end was cut by 1 base, the J end by 2 bases, with 12 bases between. This CDR3 is CASSLGQVKTYEQYF. DNA for the CDR3: TGTGCCAGCAGTTTAGGCCAGGTAAAGACCTACGAGCAGTACTTC.

This clonotype was observed once. This rearrangement joins TRBV20-1 to TRBJ2-4; D gene uncertain. CDR1 and CDR2 from the germline V gene are DFQATT and SNEGSKA (reference sequence). Trimming took off 6 bases at V and 2 bases at J, with 8 bases between the two ends. This CDR3 comprises 12 residues. Here the CDR3 DNA reads TGCAGTGCCGCGCCCACCAAAAACATTCAGTACTTC. Translated: CSAAPTKNIQYF.

The sample holds one count of this clonotype. The chain links TRBV2 to TRBJ2-5; D is perhaps TRBD1 or TRBD2 (5 bases each). V lost 0 bases to trimming and J lost 9 bases, with 17 bases between them. The CDR3 contains 15 residues. CDR1 is SNHLY and CDR2 is FYNNEI in the germline V gene. CDR3 region: CASSEALSLLGAQYF. The CDR3 DNA is TGTGCCAGCAGTGAAGCGCTTTCCCTCCTGGGGGCCCAGTACTTC.

The chain recombines TRBV12-3 or TRBV12-4 with TRBJ1-2, with D tentatively TRBD1 (5 bases). The CDR3 spans 15 residues. The V end was cut by 5 bases, the J end by 0 bases, with 13 bases between. CDR3 residues: CASSTAGPTNYGYTF. CDR3 coding DNA: TGTGCCAGCAGTACAGCGGGACCTACTAACTATGGCTACACCTTC.

This clonotype showed up just a few times. The chain couples TRBV20-1 to TRBJ1-2; 8 bases line up with TRBD1. The length of the CDR3 is 13 residues. Trimming removed 6 bases from V and 4 bases from J; junction bases left unmatched: 7. Germline CDR1 reads DFQATT; CDR2 reads SNEGSKA (reference sequence). The CDR3 nucleotides are TGCAGTGCAGATGACAGGGGACCCTATGGCTACACCTTC. Translation: CSADDRGPYGYTF.

There are a few counts of this clonotype. This sequence joins TRBV6-2 or TRBV6-3 and TRBJ1-6; the D gene is possibly TRBD1 (5 bases). CDR1 is MNHEY, CDR2 SVGEGT, per germline. CDR3 length: 13 residues. V was cut by 7 bases and J by 9 bases, with 13 bases left in between. The CDR3 loop reads CASTWAGGSPLHF. The CDR3 coding sequence is TGTGCCAGCACCTGGGCCGGGGGTTCACCCCTCCACTTT.

The rearrangement uses TRBV6-1 and TRBJ2-3, with 7 bases fitting TRBD1. The CDR3 contains 15 residues. CDR1 is MNHNS, CDR2 SASEGT, per germline. V lost 6 bases and J lost 1; bases outside the gene matches: 7. Here the CDR3 DNA reads TGTGCCAGCAGGCTGACAGGGATCGGCACAGATACGCAGTATTTT. Translated, it gives CASRLTGIGTDTQYF.

The rearrangement links TRBV12-5 to TRBJ1-5; perhaps TRBD1 as D (5 bases). The V end was cut by 7 bases, the J end by 3 bases, with 10 bases between. Germline values: CDR1 LGHNT, CDR2 FRNRAP. This CDR3 comprises 13 residues. CDR3 nucleotides: TGTGCTAGTGCACTGGGGACCAATCAGCCCCAGCATTTT. Translated, it gives CASALGTNQPQHF.

This clonotype was seen only a few times. V usage is TRBV6-1 and J usage is TRBJ1-3, with 9 bases that match TRBD1. Per germline, CDR1 MNHNS and CDR2 SASEGT. The CDR3 consists of 15 residues. Trimming removed 6 bases from V and 11 bases from J; junction bases left unmatched: 14. CDR3 sequence: CASSGKRGQGEAIYF. CDR3 in DNA: TGTGCCAGCAGCGGGAAAAGGGGACAGGGTGAGGCCATATATTTT.

This chain uses TRBV2 with TRBJ1-5; maybe TRBD1 (6 bases). V was shortened by 3 bases and J by 5 bases, with 11 bases between the two germline ends. CDR1 and CDR2 (germline): SNHLY, FYNNEI. This CDR3 comprises 14 residues. CDR3 nucleotide sequence: TGTGCCAGCAGTGACAGACAGGCCTATCAGCCCCAGCATTTT. This sequence encodes CASSDRQAYQPQHF.

The chain joins TRBV21-1 to TRBJ1-6. TRBV21-1 is classified as a pseudogene. The CDR3 is made up of 8 amino acids. The CDR3 spells CASSSQVF. CDR3 nucleotides: TGTGCCAGCAGCTCGCAGGTTTTT.

This clonotype occurred a few times. The V gene is TRBV6-2 or TRBV6-3, the J gene TRBJ1-2; 9 bases are shared with TRBD1. The V segment lost 5 bases and the J segment 7 bases; nucleotides outside the gene matches: 8. Germline V gene lookup returns CDR1 MNHEY and CDR2 SVGEGT. CDR3 length: 14 amino acids. The CDR3 nucleotides read TGTGCCAGCAGTAGACTAACAGGGGGCTTTGGCTACACCTTC. Translation gives CASSRLTGGFGYTF.